A selection of T cell receptor beta chains follows, all from one sample in a study of cytomegalovirus exposure and HLA in healthy donors. The data were produced by immunoSEQ multiplex PCR, yet TCRdb's version contains in-frame clones alone and is incomplete. The data show some 84,000 clones, around 78% seen once. The sequenced sample was PBMCs. The receptors shown here come from a male donor in good health and CMV-seropositive. CDR3s include the opening cysteine and the closing phenylalanine or tryptophan. The D gene is left open where the match is weak. Size values are once, few and many counts, or a class for expanded clones, and some rows have none.

clone_size,v_call,j_call,d_call,cdr3_aa,cdr3_nt
.,TRBV6-4,TRBJ2-1,TRBD2,CASSDHGTSGYNEQFF,TGTGCCAGCAGTGACCACGGGACTAGCGGCTACAATGAGCAGTTCTTC
.,TRBV28,TRBJ1-5,TRBD1,CASSSGGGSTSNQPQHF,TGTGCCAGCAGCTCAGGGGGCGGCTCAACAAGCAATCAGCCCCAGCATTTT
.,TRBV5-6,TRBJ2-3,.,CASSLSWRGTDTQYF,TGTGCCAGCAGCTTATCGTGGAGGGGAACAGATACGCAGTATTTT
.,TRBV5-1,TRBJ2-1,.,CASSLVGDNEQFF,TGCGCCAGCAGCTTGGTGGGCGACAATGAGCAGTTCTTC
.,TRBV19,TRBJ2-2,TRBD2,CASSLGTSGSNAGELFF,TGTGCCAGTAGTCTTGGGACTAGCGGGAGCAATGCCGGGGAGCTGTTTTTT
few,TRBV6-1,TRBJ2-2,TRBD1,CASSRQGAVTGELFF,TGTGCCAGCAGTAGACAGGGGGCGGTTACCGGGGAGCTGTTTTTT
.,TRBV29-1,TRBJ2-5,TRBD1,CSVDGEDRGQLLETQYF,TGCAGCGTTGATGGGGAGGACAGGGGGCAGTTGCTTGAGACCCAGTACTTC
.,TRBV29-1,TRBJ1-1,.,CSVGAREVRAFF,TGCAGCGTTGGAGCCAGAGAGGTGAGGGCTTTCTTT
.,TRBV5-1,TRBJ2-7,TRBD2,CASRDNGLAGTYEQYF,TGCGCCAGCCGGGACAATGGACTAGCGGGAACCTACGAGCAGTACTTC
few,TRBV19,TRBJ2-1,.,CASTRAGQPSNEQFF,TGTGCCAGTACGAGGGCCGGACAGCCTAGCAATGAGCAGTTCTTC
once,TRBV19,TRBJ2-3,TRBD1,CASSIGAGGYGTDTQYF,TGTGCCAGTAGTATTGGGGCAGGGGGCTACGGCACAGATACGCAGTATTTT
.,TRBV28,TRBJ2-4,TRBD2,CASARTSTLRGIQYF,TGTGCCAGCGCTCGGACTAGTACCCTTAGGGGCATTCAGTACTTC
.,TRBV19,TRBJ1-2,.,CASSPDGRAGYTF,TGTGCCAGTTCACCCGACGGCAGGGCTGGCTACACCTTC
few,TRBV5-1,TRBJ2-3,.,CASSDQRAQGNTQYF,TGCGCCAGCAGCGATCAGCGGGCCCAAGGAAATACGCAGTATTTT
.,TRBV7-9,TRBJ2-1,.,CASSRPGDEQFF,TGTGCCAGCAGCCGACCCGGGGATGAGCAGTTCTTC
.,TRBV15,TRBJ2-6,.,CATSTVPSGANVLTF,TGTGCCACCAGTACAGTACCCTCTGGGGCCAACGTCCTGACTTTC